This T cell receptor beta chain was identified during a study of T cells in Graves' hyperthyroidism and ophthalmopathy. Germline V CDR1 and CDR2: LNHDA, SQIVND (reference sequence). This CDR3 region has 12 residues. Trimming cost V 1 base and J 10 bases, with 8 bases left between them. This clonotype came up a few times. TCR beta CDR3 regions were amplified from RNA. Primed by the HTBI set, a first-round RT-PCR was run on the TCR CDR3. TCRdb reanalysed the multiplex PCR reads using MiXCR and keeps one entry per CDR3 protein. The sample lists about 200,000 distinct CDR3 sequences, less than 20% occurring once.

Sequenced sample: blood. This TCR was sampled from a woman aged 45-59 years with Graves' hyperthyroidism. This chain links TRBV19 with TRBJ2-1; D unclear. Written as DNA, the CDR3 is TGTGCCAGTAGTATAGCCCTTCGAGAGCAGTTCTTC. Amino acid sequence: CASSIALREQFF.